The 4 T cell receptor beta chains below were found in one sample sequenced in a study of blood T cell repertoires in COVID-19 (dated by TCRdb to the early 2020s). The library was made by the immunoSEQ multiplex PCR assay. TCRdb limited this immuneACCESS table to in-frame rearrangements with V and J called. A share of clones is missing; checked studies link under half to unresolved V genes, and the rest is unexplained. This sample gives about 220,000 clones in total; under 90% of them show up just once. The biggest ten clones account for nearly 20% of the sample. Input material: peripheral blood. These receptors were obtained from a man between 25 and 39 years old with active or convalescent COVID-19.

V and J are TRBV29-1 and TRBJ1-6, with 9 bases identical to TRBD1. The CDR3 length is 13 residues. The J segment lost 9 bases and the V segment lost 5 bases, leaving 5 bases of the junction unmatched. The germline gives CDR1 SQVTM, CDR2 ANQGSEA. In DNA form, the CDR3 reads TGCAGCGTTCGGGACAGGGAAGGTTCACCCCTCCACTTT. Protein sequence: CSVRDREGSPLHF.

This chain connects TRBV2 to TRBJ1-4, with a tentative D call TRBD1 (5 bases). CDR1 is SNHLY, CDR2 FYNNEI, per germline. Between the trimmed V and J ends, which lost 6 bases and 2 bases, there was a span of 19 bases. The CDR3 spans 17 residues. CDR3 residues: CASRGDFSKATNEKLFF. In DNA form, the CDR3 reads TGTGCCAGCAGGGGGGACTTCTCAAAGGCTACTAATGAAAAACTGTTTTTT.

V is TRBV15 and J is TRBJ1-4, with 10 nucleotides matching TRBD1. Germline CDR1 reads LNHNV; CDR2 reads YYDKDF (reference sequence). The CDR3 sequence is 14 residues long. V lost 8 bases to trimming and J lost 7 bases; unmatched junction nucleotides: 7. The chain's CDR3 is CATGRDRGSEKLFF. CDR3 bases: TGTGCCACCGGGAGGGACAGGGGCTCTGAAAAACTGTTTTTT.

The rearrangement uses TRBV6-2 or TRBV6-3 and TRBJ2-1; possible D gene TRBD1, 5 bases. V was shortened by 2 bases and J by 8 bases, with 22 bases between the two germline ends. Germline V lookup: CDR1 MNHEY, CDR2 SVGEGT. This CDR3 region has 17 residues. The CDR3 DNA reads TGTGCCAGCAGTTACGTTAGTGGGGCGGTTCCTTTATATGAGCAGTTCTTC. It codes for CASSYVSGAVPLYEQFF.